This is a list of T cell receptor beta chains from one sample in a study of T cell responses to AZD1222 COVID-19 vaccine. The method was immunoSEQ multiplex PCR; TCRdb's version includes in-frame clones alone and lacks a portion of them. Counted here are more than 150,000 clones, about 87% occurring once; the ten biggest clones make up under 6.5%. Sequencing used peripheral blood, obtained on day 0 of AZD1222 vaccination. These receptor sequences come from an adult in good health. Each CDR3 is given with its conserved first and last residue. The D gene is left open where the match is weak. The size field is filled for only some rows; it gives once, few, many or a size class.

clone_size	cdr3_length	d_call	j_call	v_call	cdr3_nt	cdr3_aa
-	16	TRBD2	TRBJ2-7	TRBV19	TGTGCCAGTAGTACGGGCCCTCTGGCGGGAGCGAGAGAGCAGTACTTC	CASSTGPLAGAREQYF
-	15	TRBD1	TRBJ1-1	TRBV7-3	TGTGCCAGCAGCATGAGTTCGGCCAGGGGGCAAGGAGCTTTCTTT	CASSMSSARGQGAFF
-	14	-	TRBJ2-1	TRBV5-6	TGTGCCAGCAGCATACCGGGACGGCACAATGAGCAGTTCTTC	CASSIPGRHNEQFF
once	14	-	TRBJ1-2	TRBV5-1	TGCGCCAGCAGCTTGGTGGACAGCGCCTATGGCTACACCTTC	CASSLVDSAYGYTF
-	16	-	TRBJ1-5	TRBV6-6	TGTGCCAGCAGTTACTCGATACAGGGAAGCAATCAGCCCCAGCATTTT	CASSYSIQGSNQPQHF
-	15	-	TRBJ1-6	TRBV18	TGTGCCAGCTCACCCGGGGTGACGGGGGAATCACCCCTCCACTTT	CASSPGVTGESPLHF
-	15	TRBD2	TRBJ2-1	TRBV11-2	TGTGCCAGCAGCTTCGGGGGGGCCGCCTACAATGAGCAGTTCTTC	CASSFGGAAYNEQFF
-	12	-	TRBJ2-2	TRBV6-2/TRBV6-3	TGTGCCAGCAGTTACAGTGGCGGGGAGCTGTTTTTT	CASSYSGGELFF
-	13	-	TRBJ2-1	TRBV27	TGTGCCAGCAGTTTCGGGGGAGACAATGAGCAGTTCTTC	CASSFGGDNEQFF
-	16	-	TRBJ2-3	TRBV3-1/TRBV3-2	TGTGCCAGCAGCCAAGAGAACGCGGCGACCCTCTATACGCAGTATTTT	CASSQENAATLYTQYF
-	14	-	TRBJ2-3	TRBV4-3	TGCGCCAGCAGCCAGGGGGACTCCCGGATAGGGCAGTATTTT	CASSQGDSRIGQYF
-	13	-	TRBJ2-1	TRBV6-6	TGTGCCAGCTGTGGGGGAGCCTACAATGAGCAGTTCTTC	CASCGGAYNEQFF
-	15	TRBD1	TRBJ1-2	TRBV7-2	TGTGCCAGCAGCCTGGGACAGGGTTTGAGCTATGGCTACACCTTC	CASSLGQGLSYGYTF
few	15	TRBD1	TRBJ2-5	TRBV6-6	TGTGCCAGCAGTTACACAAGACAGGGGAGGGAGACCCAGTACTTC	CASSYTRQGRETQYF
-	17	TRBD1	TRBJ1-5	TRBV5-6	TGTGCCAGCAGCTTGCGACAGGGGGCACGTCGTAATCAGCCCCAGCATTTT	CASSLRQGARRNQPQHF
once	14	-	TRBJ2-2	TRBV29-1	TGCAGCGTTGATACGGGGGCCGCAACCGGGGAGCTGTTTTTT	CSVDTGAATGELFF
-	16	TRBD2	TRBJ2-7	TRBV4-2	TGTGCCAGCAGCCAAGATCTGGTAGGCGGGAGAGACGAGCAGTACTTC	CASSQDLVGGRDEQYF
few	13	TRBD1	TRBJ1-2	TRBV12-3/TRBV12-4	TGTGCCAGCAGCCCACAGGGGAACTATGGCTACACCTTC	CASSPQGNYGYTF
-	15	-	TRBJ1-6	TRBV6-6	TGTGCCAGCAGTTACGGGGGACTTCCGCATTCACCCCTCCACTTT	CASSYGGLPHSPLHF
-	11	-	TRBJ1-5	TRBV6-5	TGTGCCAGCAGCCTCAATCAGCCCCAGCATTTT	CASSLNQPQHF
-	18	TRBD1	TRBJ2-5	TRBV6-2/TRBV6-3	TGTGCCAGCAGTTACGAATGGAGGACAGGGGATAACGCAGAGACCCAGTACTTC	CASSYEWRTGDNAETQYF
-	14	TRBD2	TRBJ2-7	TRBV6-5	TGTGCCAGTATTCTAGCGGGGGGCTCCTACGAGCAGTACTTC	CASILAGGSYEQYF
few	14	-	TRBJ1-5	TRBV3-1/TRBV3-2	TGTGCCAGCAGCCGACGGTATAGCAATCAGCCCCAGCATTTT	CASSRRYSNQPQHF
few	15	TRBD1	TRBJ1-6	TRBV28	TGTGCCAGCAGTCCACGTACAGGGGAGAATTCACCCCTCCACTTT	CASSPRTGENSPLHF
-	16	-	TRBJ2-7	TRBV11-2	TGTGCCAGCAGCCCGGTCCCTCGTGGCAGGTCCTACGAGCAGTACTTC	CASSPVPRGRSYEQYF
-	16	-	TRBJ1-3	TRBV18	TGTGCCAGCTCACCGATGACAGGATCCTCTGGAAACACCATATATTTT	CASSPMTGSSGNTIYF
-	16	-	TRBJ2-7	TRBV7-8	TGTGCCAGCAGCTTAGTCCGGGTGGGTGGGTCCTACGAGCAGTACTTC	CASSLVRVGGSYEQYF
-	15	-	TRBJ2-1	TRBV7-9	TGTGCCAGCAGCTTAGCGCTGGGTTGGGCAGGGGAGCAGTTCTTC	CASSLALGWAGEQFF
-	15	TRBD2	TRBJ2-7	TRBV7-2	TGTGCCAGCAGCTCCCTAGCGGGAGGTTCGTACGAGCAGTACTTC	CASSSLAGGSYEQYF
-	15	-	TRBJ2-4	TRBV2	TGTGCCAGCAGGGCGAGGGGTCTAGCCAAAAACATTCAGTACTTC	CASRARGLAKNIQYF
-	16	-	TRBJ2-3	TRBV7-9	TGTGCCAGCAGAATAGGGGGACCCATAGGGGCAGATACGCAGTATTTT	CASRIGGPIGADTQYF
-	13	-	TRBJ1-1	TRBV12-3/TRBV12-4	TGTGCCACTGGCGGCAGGACGAACACTGAAGCTTTCTTT	CATGGRTNTEAFF
-	12	-	TRBJ1-3	TRBV19	TGTGCCAGTAGTATCCTCGGAAACACCATATATTTT	CASSILGNTIYF
-	16	TRBD2	TRBJ2-3	TRBV4-2	TGTGCCAGCAGCCAAGGGCGGGAGTCTGGCACAGATACGCAGTATTTT	CASSQGRESGTDTQYF
-	14	-	TRBJ1-1	TRBV19	TGTGCCAGTAGTATTCCCACCTGGAACACTGAAGCTTTCTTT	CASSIPTWNTEAFF
once	10	-	TRBJ2-1	TRBV27	TGTGCCAGTGGGAGGCGGGGGCAGTTCTTC	CASGRRGQFF
-	13	-	TRBJ1-2	TRBV11-2	TGTGCCAGCAGCTTAAACTATAACTATGGCTACACCTTC	CASSLNYNYGYTF
-	19	-	TRBJ2-2	TRBV28	TGTGCCAGCAGTTTATGGGGTCAGGGGCGGGAGAGGAACACCGGGGAGCTGTTTTTT	CASSLWGQGRERNTGELFF
-	12	-	TRBJ1-1	TRBV3-1/TRBV3-2	TGTGCCAGCAGCCTTGCTGGACAGACGACTTTCTTT	CASSLAGQTTFF
few	13	-	TRBJ2-5	TRBV10-2	TGCGCCAGCAGTGACGGGGTATGGGAGACCCAGTACTTC	CASSDGVWETQYF
-	19	-	TRBJ2-1	TRBV9	TGTGCCAGCAGCGTAGCCCCCCAGGCGTTCGCAGGAGCGAGGAATGAGCAGTTCTTC	CASSVAPQAFAGARNEQFF
few	14	-	TRBJ2-5	TRBV18	TGTGCCAGCTCAGCGGCCGGGACAATAGAGACCCAGTACTTC	CASSAAGTIETQYF
-	15	-	TRBJ1-5	TRBV5-8	TGTGCCAGCAGCCCTCCTGGGACGGTGAATCAGCCCCAGCATTTT	CASSPPGTVNQPQHF
-	15	TRBD1	TRBJ1-4	TRBV11-2	TGTGCCAGCAGCTTAGCCAGGACAGGGAATGAAAAACTGTTTTTT	CASSLARTGNEKLFF
-	15	TRBD1	TRBJ1-2	TRBV5-1	TGCGCCACCTCCAGGCAGGGGGCAGGGGACTATGGCTACACCTTC	CATSRQGAGDYGYTF
-	16	-	TRBJ2-2	TRBV5-1	TGCGCCAGCAGCTTAGGGTCAAACTTAAACACCGGGGAGCTGTTTTTT	CASSLGSNLNTGELFF
-	15	-	TRBJ1-1	TRBV5-4	TGTGCCAGCAGCCTGCCGACGGGGGCTTACACTGAAGCTTTCTTT	CASSLPTGAYTEAFF
-	16	TRBD2	TRBJ2-1	TRBV7-9	TGTGCCAGCAGCTTCTTTAGCGGGGGGGCTTTCAATGAGCAGTTCTTC	CASSFFSGGAFNEQFF
-	14	-	TRBJ1-2	TRBV10-3	TGTGCCATCAGTGGTAGGAGACGGGAGGTAGGCTACACCTTC	CAISGRRREVGYTF
-	15	-	TRBJ1-3	TRBV27	TGTGCCAGCAGTTTATCAGGGTTCTCTGGAAACACCATATATTTT	CASSLSGFSGNTIYF